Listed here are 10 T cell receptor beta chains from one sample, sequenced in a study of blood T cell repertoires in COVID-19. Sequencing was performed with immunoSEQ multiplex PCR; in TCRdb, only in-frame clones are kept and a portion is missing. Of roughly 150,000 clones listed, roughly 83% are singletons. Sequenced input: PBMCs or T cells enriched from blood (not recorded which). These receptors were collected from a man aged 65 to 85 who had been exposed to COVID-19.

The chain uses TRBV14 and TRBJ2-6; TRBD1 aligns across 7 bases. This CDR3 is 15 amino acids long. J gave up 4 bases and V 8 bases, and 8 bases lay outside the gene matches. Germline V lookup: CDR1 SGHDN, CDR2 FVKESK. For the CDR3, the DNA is TGTGCCAGCGAGGGGGCGGTGGCCGGGGCCAACGTCCTGACTTTC. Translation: CASEGAVAGANVLTF.

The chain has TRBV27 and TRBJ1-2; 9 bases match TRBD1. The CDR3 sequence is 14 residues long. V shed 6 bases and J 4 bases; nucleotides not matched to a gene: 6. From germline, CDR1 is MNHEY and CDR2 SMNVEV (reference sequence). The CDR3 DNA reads TGTGCCAGCAGCCTGGGACAGGGTCGCTATGGCTACACCTTC. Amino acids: CASSLGQGRYGYTF.

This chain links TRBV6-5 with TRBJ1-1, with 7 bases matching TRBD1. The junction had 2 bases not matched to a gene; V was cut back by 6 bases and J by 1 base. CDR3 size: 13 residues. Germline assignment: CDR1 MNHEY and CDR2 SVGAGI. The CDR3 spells CASRQGTNTEAFF. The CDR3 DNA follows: TGTGCCAGCAGACAGGGGACGAACACTGAAGCTTTCTTT.

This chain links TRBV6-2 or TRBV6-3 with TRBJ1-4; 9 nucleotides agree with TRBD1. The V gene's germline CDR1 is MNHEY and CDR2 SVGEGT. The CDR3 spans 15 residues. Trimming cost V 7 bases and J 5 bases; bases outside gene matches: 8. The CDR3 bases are TGTGCCAGCATCCCGACCGGGACAGGGAATGAAAAACTGTTTTTT. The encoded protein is CASIPTGTGNEKLFF.

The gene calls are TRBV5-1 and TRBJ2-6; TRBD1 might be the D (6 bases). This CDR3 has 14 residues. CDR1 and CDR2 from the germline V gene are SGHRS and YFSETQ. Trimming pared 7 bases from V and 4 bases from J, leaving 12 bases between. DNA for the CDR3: TGCGCCAGCGAAAGGGGGTTCGGGGCCAACGTCCTGACTTTC. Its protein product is CASERGFGANVLTF.

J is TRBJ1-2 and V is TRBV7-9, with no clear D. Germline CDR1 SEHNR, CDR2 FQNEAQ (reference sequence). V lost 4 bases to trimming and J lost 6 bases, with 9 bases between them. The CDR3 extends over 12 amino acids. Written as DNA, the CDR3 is TGTGCCAGCAGCTCACAAATGGATGGCTACACCTTC. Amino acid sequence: CASSSQMDGYTF.

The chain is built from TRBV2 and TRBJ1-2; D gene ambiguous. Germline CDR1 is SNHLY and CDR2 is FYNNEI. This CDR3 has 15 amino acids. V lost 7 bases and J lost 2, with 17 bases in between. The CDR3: CASILALFGNYGYTF. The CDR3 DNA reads TGTGCCAGCATCTTGGCACTCTTCGGGAACTATGGCTACACCTTC.

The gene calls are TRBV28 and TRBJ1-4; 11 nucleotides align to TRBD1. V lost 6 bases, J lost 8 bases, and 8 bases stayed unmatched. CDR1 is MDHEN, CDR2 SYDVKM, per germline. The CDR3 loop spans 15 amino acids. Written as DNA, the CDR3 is TGTGCCAGCAGGACATCCGGGACAGGGGGAGAAAAACTGTTTTTT. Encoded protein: CASRTSGTGGEKLFF.

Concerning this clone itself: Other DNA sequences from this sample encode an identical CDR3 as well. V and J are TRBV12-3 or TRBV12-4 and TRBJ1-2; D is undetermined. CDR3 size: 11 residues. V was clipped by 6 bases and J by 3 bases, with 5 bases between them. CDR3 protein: CASSRDYGYTF. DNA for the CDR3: TGTGCCAGCAGCCGAGACTATGGCTACACCTTC.

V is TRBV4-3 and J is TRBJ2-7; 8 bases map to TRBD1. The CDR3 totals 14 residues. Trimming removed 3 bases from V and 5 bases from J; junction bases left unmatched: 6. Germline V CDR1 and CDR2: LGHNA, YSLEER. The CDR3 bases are TGCGCCAGCAGCCATAGTAAGACAGGGGACGAGCAGTACTTC. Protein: CASSHSKTGDEQYF.